These 6 T cell receptor beta chains were all obtained from the same sample, sequenced in a study of neurological immune-mediated disorders (dated by TCRdb to about 2019). Receptor amplification or capture employed 5' RACE. The instrument was an Illumina HiSeq 2500. TCRdb ran its own pipeline on the public reads, namely fastp trimming at Q25 and MiXCR clone calling, and kept in-frame beta chains. Every distinct CDR3 protein forms one entry, paired with its most common genes and DNA. The sample yields tens of thousands of distinct CDR3 sequences; roughly an eighth were counted once. Around 13% of the sample lies in the top ten. Sequencing was done on a sample of PBMCs. The receptors here all came from a woman aged 55 to 70 with HTLV-1-associated myelopathy (HAM/TSP).

There are a few counts of this clonotype. The chain has TRBV11-3 and TRBJ2-5; D may match TRBD1 or TRBD2 (5 bases each). Germline V lookup: CDR1 SGHNT, CDR2 YENEEA. The CDR3 is 14 residues long. The germline V and J ends were trimmed by 3 bases and 1 base, with 9 bases remaining between them. The CDR3 region is CASSLRDGQETQYF. CDR3 bases: TGTGCCAGCAGCTTGAGGGACGGCCAAGAGACCCAGTACTTC.

This clonotype was seen many times. The rearrangement uses TRBV20-1 and TRBJ2-2, with 7 nucleotides matching TRBD1. The germline CDR1 and CDR2 sequences are DFQATT and SNEGSKA (reference sequence). This CDR3 region has 15 residues. The V segment lost 0 bases and the J segment 0 bases; nucleotides outside the gene matches: 1. CDR3 in amino acids: CSAREGTANTGELFF. DNA of the CDR3: TGCAGTGCTAGAGAAGGGACAGCGAACACCGGGGAGCTGTTTTTT.

This clonotype was detected many times. The chain uses TRBV18 and TRBJ2-1, with 11 bases lining up with TRBD2. CDR1 and CDR2 from the germline V gene are KGHSH and LQKENI. The CDR3 length is 18 residues. V shed 6 bases, J shed 5 bases, and the junction held 15 bases outside the gene matches. As DNA, the CDR3 is TGTGCCAGCTCCCTCGTAGGCCCTAGCGGGGGGACTAACAATGAGCAGTTCTTC. It yields the protein CASSLVGPSGGTNNEQFF.

This clonotype appeared many times. The chain links TRBV20-1 to TRBJ2-1; 8 nucleotides agree with TRBD2. J was trimmed by 9 bases and V by 7 bases; bases with no gene match: 8. The germline CDR1 and CDR2 sequences are DFQATT and SNEGSKA (reference sequence). The CDR3 covers 12 residues. The CDR3 is CSVRGGVFEQFF. CDR3 bases: TGCAGTGTTCGGGGGGGGGTATTTGAGCAGTTCTTC.

Many counts were recorded for this clonotype. The chain has TRBV20-1 and TRBJ2-7; the match to TRBD2 covers 8 bases. The CDR3 has 11 amino acids. Per the germline V gene, CDR1 is DFQATT and CDR2 is SNEGSKA (reference sequence). With V trimmed by 5 bases and J by 3 bases, 0 bases remained unmatched. CDR3 protein: CSAAGGYEQYF. CDR3 bases: TGCAGTGCTGCGGGGGGCTACGAGCAGTACTTC.

This clonotype was found many times. This chain links TRBV2 with TRBJ2-7; D is possibly TRBD2 (6 bases). The CDR3 is 13 residues long. The germline V gene has CDR1 SNHLY and CDR2 FYNNEI. V dropped 7 bases and J dropped 4 bases, with 14 bases sitting between them. The DNA of the CDR3 is TGTGCCAGCAACGACGTCGGGAGTTACGAGCAGTACTTC. It encodes CASNDVGSYEQYF.